This T cell receptor beta chain originates from a study of T cell changes during pregnancy in multiple sclerosis (dated by TCRdb to the late 2010s). About the study as a whole: The study looked at changes in the T cell repertoire across pregnancy in women with multiple sclerosis.

Receptor amplification or capture employed the immunoSEQ multiplex PCR assay. Here the immuneACCESS table is served through TCRdb, limited to in-frame sequences with V and J called. Missing clones are a known gap in these copies; in checked studies unresolved V genes cover under half, and the rest lacks a known reason. For this sample the table gives about 110,000 clones, of which just under 95% were detected only once. The ten largest clones take up around 1.5% of the sample. V sheds 0 bases and J sheds 6 bases, leaving 9 bases between their ends. The germline V gene specifies SGHRS as CDR1 and YFSETQ as CDR2. The CDR3 measures 14 amino acids from cysteine to phenylalanine. Of all the DNA, just the CDR3 is kept, 42 bases in frame from base 1. In regard to this clone: The specificity of this receptor is unknown. No much larger clone exists at a distance of one base, and base qualities are not known.

The source was peripheral blood, collected after pregnancy. The clonotype was recovered from a female donor with multiple sclerosis, enrolled in a pregnancy study. Rearrangement joined TRBV5-1 to TRBJ2-2; possibly the D gene is TRBD2, per 6 matching bases. The bases are TGCGCCAGCAGCTTGGCCCGGGGGTCCGGGGAGCTGTTTTTT. This sequence encodes CASSLARGSGELFF.